Below are 10 T cell receptor beta chains sequenced from a single sample in a study of blood T cell repertoires in COVID-19. Clones were read by immunoSEQ multiplex PCR, and TCRdb kept only the in-frame ones, dropping some. Of 250,000 or so clones in the sample, approximately 90% were seen once. The material sequenced was PBMCs or T cells enriched from blood (not recorded which). Source of these receptors: a man aged 35-49 years who had recovered from COVID-19.

This chain connects TRBV5-5 to TRBJ1-1, with 8 positions matching TRBD1. This CDR3 spans 14 amino acids. J was trimmed by 5 bases and V by 3 bases; bases with no gene match: 6. The germline CDR1 and CDR2 sequences are SGHKS and YYEKEE (reference sequence). The chain's CDR3 is CASSSTGGKTEAFF. The CDR3 nucleotides read TGTGCCAGCAGCTCAACAGGGGGTAAGACTGAAGCTTTCTTT.

The rearrangement joins TRBV9 to TRBJ1-6; TRBD1 is a possible D gene (5 bases). This CDR3 has 13 amino acids. The V gene lost 5 bases and the J gene lost 8 bases, with 11 bases spanning the gap. Germline CDR1 and CDR2: SGDLS and YYNGEE. CDR3: CASRGQWDSPLHF. CDR3 nucleotide sequence: TGTGCCAGCAGGGGGCAGTGGGATTCACCCCTCCACTTT.

This clone showed up just once. The chain is built from TRBV21-1 and TRBJ2-2; TRBD2 reflects the table's D call only, with no check against the DNA. TRBV21-1 is a pseudogene. CDR3 length: 17 amino acids. Here the CDR3 DNA reads TGTGCCAGCAGCAAAGCCGGCGGGACTATCGACACCGGGGAGCTGTTTTTT. It is translated as CASSKAGGTIDTGELFF.

The V and J genes are TRBV30 and TRBJ1-5; D not resolved. The CDR3 has 13 amino acids. V lost 3 bases to trimming and J lost 0 bases, with 6 bases between them. The germline V gene encodes CDR1 GTSNPN and CDR2 SVGIG (reference sequence). CDR3 DNA: TGTGCCTGGAGGCGGAATAGCAATCAGCCCCAGCATTTT. Protein sequence: CAWRRNSNQPQHF.

The chain employs TRBV7-3 and TRBJ1-6; 9 nucleotides line up with TRBD1. CDR3 length equals 15 residues. CDR1 and CDR2 (germline): SGHTA, FQGTGA. V trimming: 6 bases; J trimming: 7 bases; junction bases outside the gene matches: 7. The CDR3 DNA is TGTGCCAGCAGTCAAGACAGGGGGAGGAATTCACCCCTCCACTTT. Translation gives CASSQDRGRNSPLHF.

This chain connects TRBV5-4 to TRBJ1-2; 8 nucleotides align to TRBD1. In germline, CDR1 is SGHNT, CDR2 YYREEE (reference sequence). V dropped 4 bases and J dropped 4; count of bases not matched to a gene: 6. The length of the CDR3 is 14 residues. The CDR3: CASSVDRARYGYTF. CDR3 bases: TGTGCCAGCAGCGTGGACAGGGCACGCTATGGCTACACCTTC.

V and J are TRBV7-8 and TRBJ2-1; tentative D call: TRBD2 (5 bases). V was clipped by 7 bases and J by 4 bases, with 23 bases between them. The CDR3 spans 17 residues. CDR1 and CDR2 (germline): SGHVS, FQNEAQ. The CDR3 protein is CASTEPPEAAPYNEQFF. The CDR3 DNA reads as TGTGCCAGCACCGAACCCCCCGAAGCGGCCCCTTACAATGAGCAGTTCTTC.

The genes are TRBV30 and TRBJ2-7; 9 bases map to TRBD2. In germline, CDR1 is GTSNPN, CDR2 SVGIG (reference sequence). With 1 base clipped from V and 2 bases from J, the junction kept 12 bases outside the gene matches. The length of the CDR3 is 17 residues. DNA of the CDR3: TGTGCCTGGAGTGGGGCTAGCGGGACCGTGGGGGCCTACGAGCAGTACTTC. Translating it yields CAWSGASGTVGAYEQYF.

The rearrangement uses TRBV7-2 and TRBJ2-2, with D uncertain. This CDR3 is 14 amino acids long. Germline CDR1 SGHTA, CDR2 FQGNSA. Trimming took off 5 bases at V and 1 base at J, with 8 bases between the two ends. The CDR3 here is CASSPHGNTGELFF. CDR3 coding DNA: TGTGCCAGCAGCCCACATGGGAACACCGGGGAGCTGTTTTTT. Based on the CDR3 plus reference TRBV7-2 and TRBJ2-2, the full variable domain is GAGVSQSPSNKVTEKGKDVELRCDPISGHTALYWYRQSLGQGLEFLIYFQGNSAPDKSGLPSDRFSAERTGGSVSTLTIQRTQQEDSAVYLCASSPHGNTGELFFGEGSRLTVL.

This clone has more than one count but fewer than ten. V is TRBV9 and J is TRBJ1-4, with D tentatively TRBD1 (5 bases). Germline V gene sequence: CDR1 SGDLS, CDR2 YYNGEE. This CDR3 contains 15 residues. Trimming shortened V by 3 bases and J by 3 bases, and 12 bases separated the two germline ends. The CDR3 DNA is TGTGCCAGCAGCGCCTACGGGGGAGCTAATGAAAAACTGTTTTTT. Encoded protein: CASSAYGGANEKLFF. The full variable domain, in which reference TRBV9 and TRBJ1-4 provide the parts outside the CDR3, is DSGVTQTPKHLITATGQRVTLRCSPRSGDLSVYWYQQSLDQGLQFLIQYYNGEERAKGNILERFSAQQFPDLHSELNLSSLELGDSALYFCASSAYGGANEKLFFGSGTQLSVL.